The entry below gives a single TCR beta chain sequence along with its context. TCRdb's copy holds only in-frame clones and misses some; the assay was immunoSEQ multiplex PCR. The sample has 150,000 to 200,000 clones, approximately 80% seen once. This specimen comes from a study of blood T cell repertoires in COVID-19. The germline V gene has CDR1 ENHRY and CDR2 SYGVKD. V was pared by 4 bases and J by 1 base, with 7 bases of the junction left unmatched. The CDR3 sequence is 15 residues long. The receptor was isolated from a man aged 35-49 years who had recovered from COVID-19. This sequence joins TRBV10-3 and TRBJ2-7; 7 bases line up with TRBD1. Material: PBMCs or T cells enriched from blood (not recorded which). As DNA, the CDR3 is TGTGCCATCAGTGGGGGACAGCGATTTTCCTACGAGCAGTACTTC. Its translation: CAISGGQRFSYEQYF.